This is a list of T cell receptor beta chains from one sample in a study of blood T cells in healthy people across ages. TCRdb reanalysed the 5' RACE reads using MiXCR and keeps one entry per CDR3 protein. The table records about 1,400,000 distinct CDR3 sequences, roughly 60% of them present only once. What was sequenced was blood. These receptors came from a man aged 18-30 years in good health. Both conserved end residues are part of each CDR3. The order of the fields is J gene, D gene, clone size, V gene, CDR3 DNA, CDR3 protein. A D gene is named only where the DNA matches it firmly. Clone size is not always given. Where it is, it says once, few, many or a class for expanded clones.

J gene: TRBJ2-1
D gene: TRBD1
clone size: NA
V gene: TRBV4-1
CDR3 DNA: TGCGCCAGCAGCCAAGAGTTTGGGACAGGGGCAAATGAGCAGTTCTTC
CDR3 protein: CASSQEFGTGANEQFF

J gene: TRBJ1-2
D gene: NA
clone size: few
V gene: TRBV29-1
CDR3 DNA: TGCAGCGTTGACTACGGAGCTAACTATGGCTACACCTTC
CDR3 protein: CSVDYGANYGYTF

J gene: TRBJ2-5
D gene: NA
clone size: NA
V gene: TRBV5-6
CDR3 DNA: TGTGCCAGCAGCCCCCTTACCCGGACTTCACAAGAGACCCAGTACTTC
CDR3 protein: CASSPLTRTSQETQYF

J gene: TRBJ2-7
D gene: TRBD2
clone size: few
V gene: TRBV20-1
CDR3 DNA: TGCAGTGCTAGAGTCTGGCTAGCGGCTCCCTACGAGCAGTACTTC
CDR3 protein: CSARVWLAAPYEQYF

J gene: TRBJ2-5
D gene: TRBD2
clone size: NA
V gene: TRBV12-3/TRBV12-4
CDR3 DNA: TGTGCCAGCTCTCACGAGACTAGCGATTCTGGGACCCAGTACTTC
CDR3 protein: CASSHETSDSGTQYF

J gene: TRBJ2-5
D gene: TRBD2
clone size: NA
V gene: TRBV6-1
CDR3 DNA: TGTGCCAGCAGTGCACAGGATGGACTAGCCCCTAACGAGCAAGAGACCCAGTACTTC
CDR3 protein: CASSAQDGLAPNEQETQYF

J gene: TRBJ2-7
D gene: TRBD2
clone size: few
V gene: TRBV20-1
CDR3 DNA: TGCAGTGCCCGCGAGGGGACTAGCGGCTACGAGCAGTACTTC
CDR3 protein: CSAREGTSGYEQYF

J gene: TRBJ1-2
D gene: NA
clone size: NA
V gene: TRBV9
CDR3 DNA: TGTGCCAACAGCGCCGAAGGCGGCTACACCTTC
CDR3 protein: CANSAEGGYTF

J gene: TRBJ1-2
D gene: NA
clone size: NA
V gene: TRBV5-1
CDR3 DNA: TGCGCCAGCGCCCTTCCGGGACGGGGAGACTATGGCTACACCTTC
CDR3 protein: CASALPGRGDYGYTF

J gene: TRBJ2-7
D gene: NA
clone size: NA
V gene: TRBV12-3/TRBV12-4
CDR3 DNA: TGTGCCAGCAGTTTAACGGGACACTACGAGCAGTACTTC
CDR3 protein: CASSLTGHYEQYF

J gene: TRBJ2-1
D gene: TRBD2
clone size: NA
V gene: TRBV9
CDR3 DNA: TGTGCCAGCAGCGTAGTCTCGCGGGAGGAGCCCCACAATGAGCAGTTCTTC
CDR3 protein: CASSVVSREEPHNEQFF

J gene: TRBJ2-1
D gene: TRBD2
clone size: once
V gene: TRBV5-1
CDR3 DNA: TGCGCCAGCAGCTTGGCCCTGACTAGCGGGGGTCGCTACAATGAGCAGTTCTTC
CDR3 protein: CASSLALTSGGRYNEQFF

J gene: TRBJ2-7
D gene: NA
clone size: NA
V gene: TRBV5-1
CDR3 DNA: TGCGCCAGCAGCGCCGGGACGGCGGGCGAGCAGTACTTC
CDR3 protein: CASSAGTAGEQYF

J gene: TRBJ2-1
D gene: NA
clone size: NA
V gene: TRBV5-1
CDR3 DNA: TGCGCCAGCAGCTTGGTGTCCAGGCCCCACTGTGAGGAGCAGTTCTTC
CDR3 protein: CASSLVSRPHCEEQFF

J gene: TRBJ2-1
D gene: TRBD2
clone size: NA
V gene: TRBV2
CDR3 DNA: TGTGCCAGCAGCCGAGACCGTGCTAGCGGGGGAGGGAATGAGCAGTTCTTC
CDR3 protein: CASSRDRASGGGNEQFF

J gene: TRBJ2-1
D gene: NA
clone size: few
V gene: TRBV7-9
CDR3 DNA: TGTGCCAGCAGCTTAGGCTTGGAGTACATCTCCTACAATGAGCAGTTCTTC
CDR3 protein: CASSLGLEYISYNEQFF

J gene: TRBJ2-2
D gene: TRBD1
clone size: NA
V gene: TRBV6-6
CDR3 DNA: TGTGCCAGCAGCTTACCGGGACAGGGTGTCGGGGAGCTGTTTTTT
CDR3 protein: CASSLPGQGVGELFF

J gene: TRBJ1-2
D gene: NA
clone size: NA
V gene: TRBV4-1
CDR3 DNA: TGCGCCAGCAGCGCGGGGCCCGGATTGGACTATGGCTACACCTTC
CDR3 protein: CASSAGPGLDYGYTF

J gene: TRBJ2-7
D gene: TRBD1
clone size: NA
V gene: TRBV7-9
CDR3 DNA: TGTGCCAGCAGCTTAGAGGGACAGGCCCTATACGAGCAGTACTTC
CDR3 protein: CASSLEGQALYEQYF

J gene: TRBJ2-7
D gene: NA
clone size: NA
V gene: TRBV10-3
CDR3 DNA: TGTGCCATCAGGGATAGGGGGGCCCCCGAGCAGTACTTC
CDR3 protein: CAIRDRGAPEQYF

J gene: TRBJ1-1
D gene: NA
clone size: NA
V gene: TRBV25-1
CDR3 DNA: TGTGCCAGCAGTGAATGGGGGGGTGGCACTGAAGCTTTCTTT
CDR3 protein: CASSEWGGGTEAFF

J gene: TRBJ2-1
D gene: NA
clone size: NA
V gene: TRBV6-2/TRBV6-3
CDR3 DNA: TGTGCCAGCAGTTTAACCCAGGGGAACCCCTACAATGAGCAGTTCTTC
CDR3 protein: CASSLTQGNPYNEQFF

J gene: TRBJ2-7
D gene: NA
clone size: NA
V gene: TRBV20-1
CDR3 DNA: TGCAGTGCTACCTCCGAGATGAGGGTAAAGGGCTACGAGCAGTACTTC
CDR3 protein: CSATSEMRVKGYEQYF

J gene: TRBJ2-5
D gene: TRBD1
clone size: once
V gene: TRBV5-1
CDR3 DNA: TGCGCCAGCAGCTGGGACAGGGGCAGGGAGACCCAGTACTTC
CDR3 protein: CASSWDRGRETQYF

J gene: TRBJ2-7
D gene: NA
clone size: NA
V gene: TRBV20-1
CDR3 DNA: TGCAGTGCTAGAGATCGAGCAGATCCCTACGAGCAGTACTTC
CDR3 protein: CSARDRADPYEQYF

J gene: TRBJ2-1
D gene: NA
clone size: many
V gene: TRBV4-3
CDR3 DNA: TGCGCCAGCAGCCAAGATCACAATGAGCAGTTCTTC
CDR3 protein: CASSQDHNEQFF

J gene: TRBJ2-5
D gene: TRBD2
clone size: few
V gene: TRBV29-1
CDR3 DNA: TGCAGCGTAAACCCAGCGGGGGGTTTTCAAGAGACCCAGTACTTC
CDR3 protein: CSVNPAGGFQETQYF

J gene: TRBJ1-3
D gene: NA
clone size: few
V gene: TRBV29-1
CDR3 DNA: TGCAGCGTTGTAGGGTCCTCTGGAAACACCATATATTTT
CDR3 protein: CSVVGSSGNTIYF

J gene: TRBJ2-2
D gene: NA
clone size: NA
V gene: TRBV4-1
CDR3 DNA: TGTGCCAGCAGCCAAAAGAACACCGGGGAGCTGTTTTTT
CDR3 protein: CASSQKNTGELFF

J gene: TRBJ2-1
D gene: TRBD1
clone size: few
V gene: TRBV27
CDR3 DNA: TGTGCCAGCACAAAGAAGGGGGCCGAGGAGCAGTTCTTC
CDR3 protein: CASTKKGAEEQFF

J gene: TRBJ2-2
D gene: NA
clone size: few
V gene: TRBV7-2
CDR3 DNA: TGTGCCAGCACCGCATCCCTCGCAGGGCGGACACCGGGGGAGCTGTTTTTT
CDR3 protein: CASTASLAGRTPGELFF

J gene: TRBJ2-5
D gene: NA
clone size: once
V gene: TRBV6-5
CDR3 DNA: TGTGCCAGCAGTCCCGGGCGTTATGGGACCCAGTACTTC
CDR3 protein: CASSPGRYGTQYF

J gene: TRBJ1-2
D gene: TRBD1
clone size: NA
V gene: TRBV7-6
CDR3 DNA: TGTGCCAGCAGCCCCGGGAGGGACAGAGAGGACTATGGCTACACCTTC
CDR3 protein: CASSPGRDREDYGYTF

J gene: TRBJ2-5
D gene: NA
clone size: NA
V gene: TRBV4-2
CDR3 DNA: TGTGCCAGCAGCCAAGGAACAGGGACCCAAGAGACCCAGTACTTC
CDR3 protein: CASSQGTGTQETQYF

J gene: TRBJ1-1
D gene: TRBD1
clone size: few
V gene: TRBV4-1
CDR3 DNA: TGCGCCAGCAGCGCCCGGGACAGCATGAACACTGAAGCTTTCTTT
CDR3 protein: CASSARDSMNTEAFF

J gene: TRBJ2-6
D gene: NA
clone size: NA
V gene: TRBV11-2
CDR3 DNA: TGTGCCAGCAGCTTATCTACAGGGCCTGGGGCCAACGTCCTGACTTTC
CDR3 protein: CASSLSTGPGANVLTF

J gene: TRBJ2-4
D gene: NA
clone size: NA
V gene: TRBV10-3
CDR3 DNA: TGTGCCATCAGTGAGTCTGCAGGGGCGACGGACATTCAGTACTTC
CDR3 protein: CAISESAGATDIQYF

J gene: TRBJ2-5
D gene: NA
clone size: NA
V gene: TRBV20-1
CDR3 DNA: TGCAGTGCTAGGGTGGATAGGGAGACCCAGTACTTC
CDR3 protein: CSARVDRETQYF

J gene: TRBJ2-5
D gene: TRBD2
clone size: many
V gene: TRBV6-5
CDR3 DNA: TGCGCCAGCAGCCGCCTAGCGGGGGGGCAAGAGACCCAGTACTTC
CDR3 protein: CASSRLAGGQETQYF

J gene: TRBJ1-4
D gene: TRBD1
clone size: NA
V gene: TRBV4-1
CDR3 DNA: TGCGCCAGCAGCCAATCCGCTGGGACAGGGGGGAATGAAAAACTGTTTTTT
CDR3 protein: CASSQSAGTGGNEKLFF

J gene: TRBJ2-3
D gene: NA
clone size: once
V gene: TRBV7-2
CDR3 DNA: TGTGCCAGTAGCCTCCTTTCCGGACCGAGCACAGATACGCAGTATTTT
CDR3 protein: CASSLLSGPSTDTQYF

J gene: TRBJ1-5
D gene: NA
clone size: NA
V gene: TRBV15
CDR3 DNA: TGTGCCACCAGCAGACTGGGCAATCAGCCCCAGCATTTT
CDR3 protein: CATSRLGNQPQHF

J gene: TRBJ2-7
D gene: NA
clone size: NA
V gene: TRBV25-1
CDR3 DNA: TGTGCCAGCAGTGACAGTGGACGCCGGTTGAACGAGCAGTACTTC
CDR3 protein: CASSDSGRRLNEQYF

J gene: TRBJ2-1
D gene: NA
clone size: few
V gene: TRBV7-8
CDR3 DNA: TGTGCCAGCAGCACGGACAGAGACAATGAGCAGTTCTTC
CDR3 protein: CASSTDRDNEQFF

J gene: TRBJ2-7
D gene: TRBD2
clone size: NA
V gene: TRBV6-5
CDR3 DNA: TGTGCCAGCAGACGACTAGCGGGGGGCCGGAGCTACGAGCAGTACTTC
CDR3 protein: CASRRLAGGRSYEQYF

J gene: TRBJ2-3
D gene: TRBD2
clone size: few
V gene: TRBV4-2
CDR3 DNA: TGTGCCAGCCAAGTGTCCCCTAGCGGGGGCCCAGATACGCAGTATTTT
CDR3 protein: CASQVSPSGGPDTQYF